One T cell receptor beta chain is described in this entry. Its target is not known. Looked up from germline, CDR1 is MNHEY and CDR2 is SVGAGI. This CDR3 is 13 amino acids long. V was clipped by 5 bases and J by 2 bases, with 8 bases between them. Produced via immunoSEQ multiplex PCR; TCRdb's table is partial and in-frame only. The table records around 190,000 clones, roughly 77% of them present only once. The sample originates from a study of cytomegalovirus exposure and HLA in healthy donors. Study-level background: A subsequent analysis reported that the 110 or so validation repertoires were produced on the same platform that had also been used for the roughly 700 first-cohort repertoires.

Findings and caveats of the study: TCR clusters originating in the first cohort tended to co-occur in the 120 validation repertoires, according to a later analysis.

The specimen sequenced was PBMCs. The sequence was obtained from a woman in her 30s in good health and CMV-seronegative. J is TRBJ2-3 and V is TRBV6-5, with a possible D match to TRBD1 (5 bases). Written as DNA, the CDR3 is TGTGCCAGCAGTGACAGTTTCACAGATACGCAGTATTTT. It encodes CASSDSFTDTQYF.